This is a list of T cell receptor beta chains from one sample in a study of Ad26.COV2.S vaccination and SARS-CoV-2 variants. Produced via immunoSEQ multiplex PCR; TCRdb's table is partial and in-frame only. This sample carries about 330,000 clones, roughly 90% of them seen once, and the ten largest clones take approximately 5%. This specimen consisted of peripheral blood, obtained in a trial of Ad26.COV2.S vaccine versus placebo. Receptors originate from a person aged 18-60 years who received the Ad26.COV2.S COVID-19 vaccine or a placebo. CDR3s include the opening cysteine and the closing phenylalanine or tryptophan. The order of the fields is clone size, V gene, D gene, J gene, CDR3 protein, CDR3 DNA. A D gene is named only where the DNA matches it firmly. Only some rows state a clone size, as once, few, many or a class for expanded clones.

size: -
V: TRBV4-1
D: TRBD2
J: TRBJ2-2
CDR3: CASSQEGTTRRELFF
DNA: TGCGCCAGCAGCCAAGAAGGGACTACCCGGAGGGAGCTGTTTTTT

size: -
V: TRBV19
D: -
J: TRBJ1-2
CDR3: CASSIEGASSANYGYTF
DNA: TGTGCCAGTAGTATAGAAGGGGCCTCGAGCGCTAACTATGGCTACACCTTC

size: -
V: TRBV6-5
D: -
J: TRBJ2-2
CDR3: CASSHNRAHTGELFF
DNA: TGTGCCAGCAGTCACAACAGGGCTCACACCGGGGAGCTGTTTTTT

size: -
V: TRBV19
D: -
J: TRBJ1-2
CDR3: CASTTRSNYGYTF
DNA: TGTGCCAGTACAACGCGGTCTAACTATGGCTACACCTTC

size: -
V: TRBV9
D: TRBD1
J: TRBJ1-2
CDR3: CASSVVGGGDGYTF
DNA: TGTGCCAGCAGCGTAGTAGGAGGGGGCGATGGCTACACCTTC

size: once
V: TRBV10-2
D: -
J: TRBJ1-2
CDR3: CASSELGLGYTF
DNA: TGCGCCAGCAGTGAGTTGGGCCTTGGCTACACCTTC

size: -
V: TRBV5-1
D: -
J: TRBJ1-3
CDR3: CASSEGDHSGNTIYF
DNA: TGCGCCAGCAGCGAAGGAGACCACTCTGGAAACACCATATATTTT

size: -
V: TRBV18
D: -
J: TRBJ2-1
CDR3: CASSLSYSYNEQFF
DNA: TGTGCCAGCTCACTCTCCTACTCCTACAATGAGCAGTTCTTC

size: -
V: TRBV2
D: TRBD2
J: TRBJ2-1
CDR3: CASSRPDSSVAGGDNEQFF
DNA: TGTGCCAGCAGTCGTCCCGACAGTAGTGTAGCGGGAGGGGACAATGAGCAGTTCTTC

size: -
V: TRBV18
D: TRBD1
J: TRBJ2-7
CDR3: CASSPVRGPYEQYF
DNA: TGTGCCAGCTCACCGGTCAGGGGGCCATACGAGCAGTACTTC

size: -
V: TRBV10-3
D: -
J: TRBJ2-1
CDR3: CAISESSDIYNEQFF
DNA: TGTGCCATCAGTGAGTCCAGCGACATTTACAATGAGCAGTTCTTC

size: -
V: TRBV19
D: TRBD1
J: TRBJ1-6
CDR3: CASSIGTGLNSPLHF
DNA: TGTGCCAGTAGTATCGGGACAGGCCTTAATTCACCCCTCCACTTT

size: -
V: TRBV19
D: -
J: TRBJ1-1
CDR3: CASKQGEVKATEAFF
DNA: TGTGCCAGTAAACAGGGCGAGGTTAAAGCCACTGAAGCTTTCTTT

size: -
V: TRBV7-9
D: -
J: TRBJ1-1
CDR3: CASSADGFEAFF
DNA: TGTGCCAGCAGCGCGGACGGATTTGAAGCTTTCTTT

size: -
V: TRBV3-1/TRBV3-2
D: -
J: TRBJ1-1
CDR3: CASSQDRAEAFF
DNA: TGTGCCAGCAGCCAAGATCGGGCTGAAGCTTTCTTT

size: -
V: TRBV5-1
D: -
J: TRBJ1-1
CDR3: CASSPLGGTLGRTEAFF
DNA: TGCGCCAGCAGCCCTTTGGGGGGGACCTTAGGGAGGACTGAAGCTTTCTTT

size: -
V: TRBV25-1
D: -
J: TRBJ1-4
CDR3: CASSRSIGVTTNEKLFF
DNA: TGTGCCAGCAGTAGGAGTATTGGGGTTACAACTAATGAAAAACTGTTTTTT

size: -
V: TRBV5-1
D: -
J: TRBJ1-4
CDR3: CASSSYQGTNEKLFF
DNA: TGCGCCAGCAGCTCATATCAGGGAACTAATGAAAAACTGTTTTTT

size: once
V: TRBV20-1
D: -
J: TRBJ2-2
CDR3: CSASSLNTGELFF
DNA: TGCAGTGCTAGTTCGCTAAACACCGGGGAGCTGTTTTTT

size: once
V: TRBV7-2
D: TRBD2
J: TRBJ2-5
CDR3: CASSYLGGTETQYF
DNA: TGTGCCAGCAGCTACCTCGGGGGGACGGAGACCCAGTACTTC

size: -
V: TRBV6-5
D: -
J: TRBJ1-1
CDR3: CASTSIGRLEAFF
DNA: TGTGCCAGCACCTCAATCGGGCGGCTTGAAGCTTTCTTT

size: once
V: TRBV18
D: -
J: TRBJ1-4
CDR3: CASSPSRAATNEKLFF
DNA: TGTGCCAGCTCACCATCCAGGGCCGCAACTAATGAAAAACTGTTTTTT

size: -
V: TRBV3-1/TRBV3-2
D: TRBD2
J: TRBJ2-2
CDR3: CASSQPGLAISNTGELFF
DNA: TGTGCCAGCAGCCAACCGGGACTAGCGATTTCGAACACCGGGGAGCTGTTTTTT

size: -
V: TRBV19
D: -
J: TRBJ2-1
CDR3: CASSRDLRSEQFF
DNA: TGTGCCAGTAGTCGGGATCTGCGCAGTGAGCAGTTCTTC

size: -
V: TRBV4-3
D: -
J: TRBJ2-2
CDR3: CASSQEAGANTGELFF
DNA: TGCGCCAGCAGCCAAGAAGCAGGCGCGAACACCGGGGAGCTGTTTTTT

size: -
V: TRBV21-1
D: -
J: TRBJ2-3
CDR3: CASSNSKGPRVSSGGGTDTQYF
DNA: TGTGCCAGCAGCAACTCAAAAGGGCCCCGGGTGTCGAGCGGGGGAGGGACAGATACGCAGTATTTT

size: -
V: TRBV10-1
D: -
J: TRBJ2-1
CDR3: CASSSGGLIARGKLNEQFF
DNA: TGCGCCAGCAGTTCCGGGGGGCTTATAGCCCGAGGGAAACTCAATGAGCAGTTCTTC

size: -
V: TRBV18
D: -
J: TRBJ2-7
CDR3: CASSPPRITADSYEQYF
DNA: TGTGCCAGCTCACCACCGCGGATCACAGCAGATTCCTACGAGCAGTACTTC

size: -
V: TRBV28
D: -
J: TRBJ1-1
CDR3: CASGGSNTEAFF
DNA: TGTGCCAGCGGGGGTTCGAACACTGAAGCTTTCTTT

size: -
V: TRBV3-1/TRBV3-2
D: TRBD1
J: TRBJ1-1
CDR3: CASSSGTGNTEAFF
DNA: TGTGCCAGCAGCTCTGGGACAGGGAACACTGAAGCTTTCTTT

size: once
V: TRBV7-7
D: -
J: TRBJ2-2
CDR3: CASSSGLGGTGELFF
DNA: TGTGCCAGCAGTTCAGGACTGGGTGGCACCGGGGAGCTGTTTTTT

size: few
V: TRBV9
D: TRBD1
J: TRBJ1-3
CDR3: CASSSGTGLSGNTIYF
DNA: TGTGCCAGCAGCTCCGGGACAGGCCTCTCTGGAAACACCATATATTTT

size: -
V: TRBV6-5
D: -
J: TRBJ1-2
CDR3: CASSTTGLNYGYTF
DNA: TGTGCCAGCAGTACAACAGGGCTAAACTATGGCTACACCTTC

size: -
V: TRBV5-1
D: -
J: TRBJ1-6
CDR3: CASSLTTSGTVNSPLHF
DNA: TGCGCCAGCAGCTTGACTACTTCCGGGACGGTTAATTCACCCCTCCACTTT

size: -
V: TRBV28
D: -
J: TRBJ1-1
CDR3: CASILWGPGAAEAFF
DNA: TGTGCCAGCATTCTTTGGGGGCCGGGGGCAGCTGAAGCTTTCTTT

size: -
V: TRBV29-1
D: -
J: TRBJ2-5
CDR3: CSVEDGYVRETQYF
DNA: TGCAGCGTTGAAGATGGGTATGTGCGGGAGACCCAGTACTTC

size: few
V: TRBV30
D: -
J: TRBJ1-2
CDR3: CAWSVGRFYGYTF
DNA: TGTGCCTGGAGTGTAGGGCGCTTTTATGGCTACACCTTC

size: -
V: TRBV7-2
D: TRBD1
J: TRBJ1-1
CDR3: CASSLALRTGKTEAFF
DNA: TGTGCCAGCAGCTTAGCCCTTAGGACAGGGAAAACTGAAGCTTTCTTT

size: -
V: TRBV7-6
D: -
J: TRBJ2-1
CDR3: CASSLERGSGGEQFF
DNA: TGTGCCAGCAGCTTAGAAAGAGGGTCCGGCGGTGAGCAGTTCTTC

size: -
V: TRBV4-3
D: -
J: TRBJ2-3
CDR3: CASSQDLSQGLTDTQYF
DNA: TGCGCCAGCAGCCAAGATCTTTCCCAGGGTCTCACAGATACGCAGTATTTT